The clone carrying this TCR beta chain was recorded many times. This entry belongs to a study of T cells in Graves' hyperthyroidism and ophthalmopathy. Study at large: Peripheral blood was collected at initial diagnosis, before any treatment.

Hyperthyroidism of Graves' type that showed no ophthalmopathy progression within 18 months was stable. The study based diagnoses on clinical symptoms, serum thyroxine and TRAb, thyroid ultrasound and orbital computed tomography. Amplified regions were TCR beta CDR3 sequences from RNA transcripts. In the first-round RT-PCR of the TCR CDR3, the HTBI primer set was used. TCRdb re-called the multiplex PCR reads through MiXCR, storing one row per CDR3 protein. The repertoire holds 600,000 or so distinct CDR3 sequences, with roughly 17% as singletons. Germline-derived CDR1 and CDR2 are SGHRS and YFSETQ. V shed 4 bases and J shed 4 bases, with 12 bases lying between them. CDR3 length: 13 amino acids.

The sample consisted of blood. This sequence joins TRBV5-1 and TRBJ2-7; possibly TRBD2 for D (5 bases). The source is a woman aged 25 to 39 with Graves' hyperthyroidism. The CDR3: CASSRLLAYEQYF. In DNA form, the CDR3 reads TGCGCCAGCAGCCGACTCCTAGCTTACGAGCAGTACTTC.